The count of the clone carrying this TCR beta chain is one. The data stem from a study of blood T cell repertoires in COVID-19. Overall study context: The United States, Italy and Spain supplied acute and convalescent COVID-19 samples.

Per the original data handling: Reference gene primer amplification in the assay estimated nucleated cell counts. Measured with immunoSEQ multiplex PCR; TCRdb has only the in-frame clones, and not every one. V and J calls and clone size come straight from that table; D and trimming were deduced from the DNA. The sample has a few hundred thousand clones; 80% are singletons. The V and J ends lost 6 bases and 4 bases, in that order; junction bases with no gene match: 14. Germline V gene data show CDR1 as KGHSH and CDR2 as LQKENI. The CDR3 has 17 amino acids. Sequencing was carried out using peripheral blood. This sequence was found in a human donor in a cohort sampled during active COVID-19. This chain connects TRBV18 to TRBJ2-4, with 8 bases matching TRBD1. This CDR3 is CASSPGQGGGGKNIQYF. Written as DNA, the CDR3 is TGTGCCAGCTCCCCCGGACAGGGAGGAGGCGGAAAAAACATTCAGTACTTC.